These 25 T cell receptor beta chains were all obtained from the same sample, sequenced in a study of blood T cell repertoires in COVID-19. Assay: immunoSEQ multiplex PCR; the TCRdb copy retains only in-frame clones and omits some. The sample holds 180,000 or so clones, approximately 83% seen once. Sequencing was carried out using PBMCs or T cells enriched from blood (not recorded which). These receptors all come from a woman aged 60-70 years who had recovered from COVID-19.

V is TRBV5-1 and J is TRBJ1-2, with D tentatively TRBD1 (6 bases). Germline V gives CDR1 SGHRS, CDR2 YFSETQ. This CDR3 region has 13 residues. V was cut by 4 bases and J by 3 bases, with 10 bases left in between. CDR3 DNA sequence: TGCGCCAGCAGCCTAAGGACAGACTATGGCTACACCTTC. It is translated as CASSLRTDYGYTF. Drawing the rest from reference TRBV5-1 and TRBJ1-2, the complete variable domain is KAGVTQTPRYLIKTRGQQVTLSCSPISGHRSVSWYQQTPGQGLQFLFEYFSETQRNKGNFPGRFSGRQFSNSRSEMNVSTLELGDSALYLCASSLRTDYGYTFGSGTRLTVV.

The table lists this clone with a few counts. This rearrangement joins TRBV18 to TRBJ1-2, with D perhaps TRBD1 (5 bases). V gave up 2 bases and J gave up 6 bases, with 10 bases separating them. The germline gives CDR1 KGHSH, CDR2 LQKENI. There are 13 residues in the CDR3. In DNA, the CDR3 is TGTGCCAGCTCACCAAACAGGTTTGATGGCTACACCTTC. Its protein is CASSPNRFDGYTF.

This clone was seen only a few times. CDR3 sequence: CASSVAQGGTDTQYF. The CDR3 bases are TGTGCCAGCAGCGTAGCTCAGGGGGGCACAGATACGCAGTATTTT. The chain recombines TRBV9 with TRBJ2-3; 7 nucleotides line up with TRBD1. V was clipped by 0 bases and J by 1 base; unmatched bases: 2. Germline V lookup: CDR1 SGDLS, CDR2 YYNGEE. The CDR3 loop spans 15 amino acids. The variable domain in full, completed from reference TRBV9 and TRBJ2-3, reads DSGVTQTPKHLITATGQRVTLRCSPRSGDLSVYWYQQSLDQGLQFLIQYYNGEERAKGNILERFSAQQFPDLHSELNLSSLELGDSALYFCASSVAQGGTDTQYFGPGTRLTVL.

This rearrangement joins TRBV12-3 or TRBV12-4 to TRBJ2-1, with D possibly TRBD2 on 5 matching bases. The CDR3 sequence is 13 residues long. Between the trimmed V and J ends, which lost 8 bases and 14 bases, there was a span of 22 bases. CDR3 sequence reads: CASAPGRYLFEFF. Here the CDR3 DNA reads TGTGCCAGCGCCCCGGGAAGGTACCTTTTTGAGTTCTTC.

The CDR3 protein is CASSPSRRASGNTIYF. DNA for the CDR3: TGTGCCAGTAGTCCCTCCAGGCGGGCCTCTGGAAACACCATATATTTT. The chain uses TRBV19 and TRBJ1-3; D gene ambiguous. Per the germline V gene, CDR1 is LNHDA and CDR2 is SQIVND (reference sequence). Deletions cut 5 bases from V and 0 bases from J, with 14 bases between. There are 16 residues in the CDR3.

This chain links TRBV5-1 with TRBJ2-3; TRBD1 agrees at 12 bases. The J segment lost 6 bases and the V segment lost 0 bases, leaving 8 bases of the junction unmatched. The V gene's germline CDR1 is SGHRS and CDR2 YFSETQ. The CDR3 extends over 17 amino acids. CDR3 sequence reads: CASSLAPGQGAGDTQYF. CDR3 coding DNA: TGCGCCAGCAGCTTGGCCCCGGGACAGGGGGCGGGCGATACGCAGTATTTT.

The chain has TRBV19 and TRBJ1-2; no firm D call. Germline V gives CDR1 LNHDA, CDR2 SQIVND (reference sequence). The CDR3 contains 14 residues. V lost 3 bases, J lost 3 bases, and 11 bases lay in between. CDR3: CASSIPPEDYGYTF. The CDR3 DNA sequence: TGTGCCAGTAGTATCCCTCCCGAGGACTATGGCTACACCTTC.

The V gene is TRBV6-5, the J gene TRBJ1-1; no firm D call. This CDR3 comprises 12 residues. Germline assignment: CDR1 MNHEY and CDR2 SVGAGI. Trimming removed 7 bases from V and 5 bases from J, with 11 bases in between. DNA for the CDR3: TGTGCCAGCACTTTAGTCGGGACTGAAGCTTTCTTT. As protein: CASTLVGTEAFF.

The V call is TRBV2, the J call TRBJ1-3, with D unresolved. The V and J ends lost 3 bases and 3 bases respectively, with 15 bases between them. The CDR3 is 16 amino acids. CDR1 and CDR2 from the germline V gene are SNHLY and FYNNEI. The CDR3 is CASSDPLSPSGNTIYF. CDR3 coding DNA: TGTGCCAGCAGTGATCCCTTAAGTCCCAGTGGAAACACCATATATTTT.

This rearrangement joins TRBV5-1 to TRBJ1-1; 7 bases match TRBD1. V shed 4 bases, J shed 2 bases, and the junction held 5 bases outside the gene matches. This CDR3 comprises 14 residues. CDR1 is SGHRS, CDR2 YFSETQ, per germline. The CDR3 DNA reads as TGCGCCAGCAGCATGGGACAGTCTAACACTGAAGCTTTCTTT. Translation: CASSMGQSNTEAFF.

This clone appeared once. This sequence joins TRBV6-5 and TRBJ2-3; no clear D gene. This CDR3 is 13 amino acids long. Trimming cost V 6 bases and J 2 bases, with 9 bases left between them. The germline V gene encodes CDR1 MNHEY and CDR2 SVGAGI. CDR3 coding DNA: TGTGCCAGCAGCGTTTCCCTCACAGATACGCAGTATTTT. It encodes CASSVSLTDTQYF.

In regard to this clone: Other DNA sequences in the sample encode the same CDR3. The V and J genes are TRBV2 and TRBJ1-1; 9 nucleotides agree with TRBD1. CDR1 SNHLY and CDR2 FYNNEI come from the germline V gene. The CDR3 totals 12 residues. V lost 6 bases to trimming and J lost 7 bases; unmatched junction nucleotides: 3. CDR3: CASRVDRGEAFF. Written as DNA, the CDR3 is TGTGCCAGCAGGGTGGACAGGGGTGAAGCTTTCTTT.

The chain joins TRBV6-5 to TRBJ2-3, with 11 bases identical to TRBD2. Trimming took 6 bases from V and 4 from J; bases not matched to a gene: 6. The CDR3 is 15 amino acids. CDR1 and CDR2 from the germline V gene are MNHEY and SVGAGI. CDR3: CASRVAGGRADTQYF. CDR3 in DNA: TGTGCCAGCAGGGTAGCGGGGGGGAGGGCAGATACGCAGTATTTT.

This clone was detected only a few times. For the CDR3, the DNA is TGTGCCAGCTCACTAGGACAGGGAAGCGAAAAACTGTTTTTT. Translation gives CASSLGQGSEKLFF. The chain joins TRBV18 to TRBJ1-4; 8 nucleotides line up with TRBD1. The V gene end was trimmed by 4 bases and the J gene end by 8 bases; junction bases not matched to a gene: 6. The CDR3 is made up of 14 amino acids. Germline CDR1 reads KGHSH; CDR2 reads LQKENI.

This clone came up once. The CDR3 here is CASSLVVGTGGRDGYTF. As DNA, the CDR3 is TGTGCCAGCAGCTTAGTAGTGGGGACAGGGGGCAGGGATGGCTACACCTTC. V and J are TRBV7-2 and TRBJ1-2; 12 bases line up with TRBD1. The CDR3 is made up of 17 amino acids. Losses at the gene ends were 1 base for V and 6 bases for J; bases not matched to a gene: 9. Germline-derived CDR1 and CDR2 are SGHTA and FQGNSA.

Only one count was recorded for this clone. The chain recombines TRBV5-4 with TRBJ2-5, with 7 bases fitting TRBD1. The CDR3 consists of 14 residues. V was pared by 3 bases and J by 4 bases, with 6 bases of the junction left unmatched. Germline CDR1 SGHNT, CDR2 YYREEE (reference sequence). CDR3 nucleotides: TGTGCCAGCAGCTCCGGGACAGTGCGAGAGACCCAGTACTTC. Its translation: CASSSGTVRETQYF.

The chain uses TRBV25-1 and TRBJ2-7, with D possibly TRBD2 on 5 matching bases. The CDR3 contains 13 residues. Trimming left V 3 bases short and J 9 bases short, with 15 bases between. Germline loops: CDR1 MGHDK, CDR2 SYGVNS. CDR3 residues: CASSDVGEGPQYF. The CDR3 nucleotides are TGTGCCAGCAGTGACGTAGGAGAGGGCCCGCAGTACTTC.

This clone was recorded once. CDR3 sequence (DNA): TGTGCCAGCAGTGCGGGGGCCTACGAGCAGTACTTC. Amino acids: CASSAGAYEQYF. V and J are TRBV2 and TRBJ2-7, with D tentatively TRBD2 (6 bases). Germline lookup yields CDR1 SNHLY and CDR2 FYNNEI. This CDR3 region has 12 residues. V lost 4 bases and J lost 2, with 6 bases in between. The full variable domain, its missing parts supplied by reference TRBV2 and TRBJ2-7, is EPEVTQTPSHQVTQMGQEVILRCVPISNHLYFYWYRQILGQKVEFLVSFYNNEISEKSEIFDDQFSVERPDGSNFTLKIRSTKLEDSAMYFCASSAGAYEQYFGPGTRLTVT.

This clone was seen once. The chain links TRBV28 to TRBJ2-1; the match to TRBD2 covers 12 bases. Germline CDR1 reads MDHEN; CDR2 reads SYDVKM. The V segment lost 6 bases and the J segment 8 bases; nucleotides outside the gene matches: 8. CDR3 length equals 15 residues. DNA of the CDR3: TGTGCCAGCAGCCCTAATAGACTAGCGGGAGATGAGCAGTTCTTC. Translated: CASSPNRLAGDEQFF.

The chain employs TRBV9 and TRBJ1-2; possible D gene TRBD1, 6 bases. This CDR3 is built from 15 residues. V lost 4 bases to trimming and J lost 2 bases, with 15 bases between them. Germline V gene lookup returns CDR1 SGDLS and CDR2 YYNGEE. CDR3 sequence: CASSSRGADNYGYTF. CDR3 DNA: TGTGCCAGCAGCTCGCGGGGGGCTGACAACTATGGCTACACCTTC.

This chain uses TRBV28 with TRBJ1-6; 8 bases match TRBD1. Germline V gene data show CDR1 as MDHEN and CDR2 as SYDVKM. Trimming removed 6 bases from V and 10 bases from J; junction bases left unmatched: 8. The CDR3 totals 14 residues. The CDR3 DNA is TGTGCCAGCAGGAGGACAGGGCCATACTCACCCCTCCACTTT. This codes for CASRRTGPYSPLHF.

The DNA for the CDR3 is TGTGCCAGCAGCCCCCGGACAGGCTTGATTTCTGGAAACACCATATATTTT. It codes for CASSPRTGLISGNTIYF. This sequence joins TRBV7-9 and TRBJ1-3; 7 nucleotides line up with TRBD1. This CDR3 has 17 residues. The V segment lost 5 bases and the J segment 1 base; nucleotides outside the gene matches: 11. CDR1 and CDR2 from the germline V gene are SEHNR and FQNEAQ (reference sequence).

The chain uses TRBV19 and TRBJ2-1, with no clear D. The germline V and J ends were trimmed by 3 bases and 8 bases, with 17 bases remaining between them. This CDR3 is built from 15 residues. Germline V gives CDR1 LNHDA, CDR2 SQIVND (reference sequence). The CDR3 region has the DNA TGTGCCAGTAGTATTGAGCCCGCGGTGGTGGATGAGCAGTTCTTC. Its protein is CASSIEPAVVDEQFF.

The chain joins TRBV5-1 to TRBJ1-1, with D maybe TRBD1 (6 bases). This CDR3 contains 15 residues. V was pared by 4 bases and J by 10 bases, with 23 bases between. Germline V gene sequence: CDR1 SGHRS, CDR2 YFSETQ. The CDR3 sequence: CASSKETGTVSPAFF. CDR3 nucleotide sequence: TGCGCCAGCAGCAAAGAGACAGGTACGGTCTCTCCAGCTTTCTTT.

There are a few counts of this clone. The chain joins TRBV30 to TRBJ1-4; possibly TRBD1 for D (5 bases). This CDR3 has 18 residues. Trimming left V 2 bases short and J 6 bases short, with 25 bases between. In germline, CDR1 is GTSNPN, CDR2 SVGIG (reference sequence). CDR3 in amino acids: CAWSLGQRARRAHEKLFF. DNA for the CDR3: TGTGCCTGGAGTCTTGGACAAAGGGCCCGGAGGGCTCATGAAAAACTGTTTTTT.